This TCR beta chain was identified in a study of neoadjuvant anti-PD-1 for oral cavity cancer. Data came from immunoSEQ multiplex PCR; TCRdb stores just in-frame clones and leaves some out. Of 30,000 to 40,000 clones listed, around 87% were seen once; the top ten hold 3.5%. The clonotype comes from a person aged 40-85 years with oral cavity squamous cell carcinoma. This specimen consisted of PBMCs, obtained before nivolumab (anti-PD-1) treatment.

Written as DNA, the CDR3 is TGTGCCAGCAGCTTAGTAGGGATCTATTCCGAGCAGTACTTC. Its protein product is CASSLVGIYSEQYF. This chain uses TRBV13 with TRBJ2-7; D unclear. Germline values: CDR1 PRHDT, CDR2 FYEKMQ (reference sequence). The CDR3 is 14 residues long. The V end lost 1 base, the J end lost 6 bases, and 13 bases lay between the germline ends. The full variable domain, completed using reference TRBV13 and TRBJ2-7, is AAGVIQSPRHLIKEKRETATLKCYPIPRHDTVYWYQQGPGQDPQFLISFYEKMQSDKGSIPDRFSAQQFSDYHSELNMSSLELGDSALYFCASSLVGIYSEQYFGPGTRLTVT.